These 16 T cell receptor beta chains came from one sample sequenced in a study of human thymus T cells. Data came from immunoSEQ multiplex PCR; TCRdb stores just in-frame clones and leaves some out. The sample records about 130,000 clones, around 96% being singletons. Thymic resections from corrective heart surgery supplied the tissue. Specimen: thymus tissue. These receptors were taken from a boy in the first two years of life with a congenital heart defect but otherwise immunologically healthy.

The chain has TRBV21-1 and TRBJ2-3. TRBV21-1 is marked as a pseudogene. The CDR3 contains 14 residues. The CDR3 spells CASSKENSTDTQYF. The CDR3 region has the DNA TGTGCCAGCAGCAAAGAAAACAGCACAGATACGCAGTATTTT.

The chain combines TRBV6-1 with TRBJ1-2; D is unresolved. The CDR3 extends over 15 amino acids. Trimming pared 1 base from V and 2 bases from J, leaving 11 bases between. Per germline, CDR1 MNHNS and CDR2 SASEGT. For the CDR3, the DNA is TGTGCCAGCAGTGAAGACCAGGACCGCAACTATGGCTACACCTTC. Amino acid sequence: CASSEDQDRNYGYTF.

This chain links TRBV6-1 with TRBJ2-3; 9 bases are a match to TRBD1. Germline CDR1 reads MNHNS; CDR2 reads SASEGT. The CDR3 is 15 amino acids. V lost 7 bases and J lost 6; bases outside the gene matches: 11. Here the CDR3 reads CASTNRDRERDTQYF. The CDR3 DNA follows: TGTGCCAGCACCAACCGGGACAGGGAGAGGGATACGCAGTATTTT.

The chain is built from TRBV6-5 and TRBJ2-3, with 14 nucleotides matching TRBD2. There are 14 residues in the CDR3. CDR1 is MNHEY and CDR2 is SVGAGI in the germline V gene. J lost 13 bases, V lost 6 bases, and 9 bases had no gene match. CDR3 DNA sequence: TGTGCCAGCAGCTCGACTAGCGGGGGGGTCAGGGAGTATTTT. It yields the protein CASSSTSGGVREYF.

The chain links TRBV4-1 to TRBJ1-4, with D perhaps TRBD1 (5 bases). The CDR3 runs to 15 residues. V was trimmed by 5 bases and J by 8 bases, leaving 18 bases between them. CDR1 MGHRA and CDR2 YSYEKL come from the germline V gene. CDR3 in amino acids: CASSWGTLDGEKLFF. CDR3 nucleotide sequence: TGCGCCAGCAGCTGGGGGACCCTCGATGGAGAAAAACTGTTTTTT.

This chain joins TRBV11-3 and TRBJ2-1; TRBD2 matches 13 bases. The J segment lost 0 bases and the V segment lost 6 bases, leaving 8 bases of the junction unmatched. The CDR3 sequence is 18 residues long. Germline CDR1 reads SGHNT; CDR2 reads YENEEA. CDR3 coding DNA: TGTGCCAGCAGTTGTACTAGCGGGGGGGTCCTCTCCTACAATGAGCAGTTCTTC. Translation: CASSCTSGGVLSYNEQFF. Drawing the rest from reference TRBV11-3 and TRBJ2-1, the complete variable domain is EAGVVQSPRYKIIEKKQPVAFWCNPISGHNTLYWYLQNLGQGPELLIRYENEEAVDDSQLPKDRFSAERLKGVDSTLKIQPAELGDSAVYLCASSCTSGGVLSYNEQFFGPGTRLTVL.

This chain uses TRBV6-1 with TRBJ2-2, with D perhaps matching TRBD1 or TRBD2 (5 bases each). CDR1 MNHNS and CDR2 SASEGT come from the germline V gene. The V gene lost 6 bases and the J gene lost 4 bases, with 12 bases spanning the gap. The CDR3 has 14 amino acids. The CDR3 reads CASSPRAGTGELFF. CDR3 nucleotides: TGTGCCAGCAGCCCCAGGGCGGGCACCGGGGAGCTGTTTTTT.

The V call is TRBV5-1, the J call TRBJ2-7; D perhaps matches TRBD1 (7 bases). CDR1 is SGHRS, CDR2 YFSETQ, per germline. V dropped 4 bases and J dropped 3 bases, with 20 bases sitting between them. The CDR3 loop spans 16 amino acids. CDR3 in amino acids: CASSLPLQGRIYEQYF. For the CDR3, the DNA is TGCGCCAGCAGCCTTCCGTTACAGGGGAGGATCTACGAGCAGTACTTC.

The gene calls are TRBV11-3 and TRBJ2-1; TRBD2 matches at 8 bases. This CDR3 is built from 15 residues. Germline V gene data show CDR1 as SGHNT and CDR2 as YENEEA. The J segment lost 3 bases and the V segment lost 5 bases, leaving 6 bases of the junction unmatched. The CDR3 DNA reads TGTGCCAGCAGCGCCGGGACTAGGCGCTACAATGAGCAGTTCTTC. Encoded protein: CASSAGTRRYNEQFF. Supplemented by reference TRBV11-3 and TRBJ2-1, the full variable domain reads EAGVVQSPRYKIIEKKQPVAFWCNPISGHNTLYWYLQNLGQGPELLIRYENEEAVDDSQLPKDRFSAERLKGVDSTLKIQPAELGDSAVYLCASSAGTRRYNEQFFGPGTRLTVL.

The CDR3 is CASSLGQPIRTDTQYF. The CDR3 DNA reads as TGTGCCAGCAGCTTGGGACAGCCCATTCGCACAGATACGCAGTATTTT. J is TRBJ2-3 and V is TRBV5-6; tentatively, D is TRBD1 (5 bases). This CDR3 is 16 amino acids long. The V gene lost 0 bases and the J gene lost 1 base, with 12 bases spanning the gap. Per the germline V gene, CDR1 is SGHDT and CDR2 is YYEEEE.

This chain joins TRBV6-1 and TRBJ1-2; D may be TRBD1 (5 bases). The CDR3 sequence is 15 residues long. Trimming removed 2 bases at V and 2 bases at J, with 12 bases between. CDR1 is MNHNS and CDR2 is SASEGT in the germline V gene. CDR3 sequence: CASSESHGGNYGYTF. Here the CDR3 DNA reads TGTGCCAGCAGTGAATCTCACGGGGGGAACTATGGCTACACCTTC.

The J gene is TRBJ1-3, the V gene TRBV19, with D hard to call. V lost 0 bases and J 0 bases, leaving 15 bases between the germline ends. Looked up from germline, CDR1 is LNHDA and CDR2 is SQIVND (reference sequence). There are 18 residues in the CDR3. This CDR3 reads CASSIESRGRSSGNTIYF. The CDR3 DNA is TGTGCCAGTAGTATAGAGAGCCGTGGACGGTCCTCTGGAAACACCATATATTTT.

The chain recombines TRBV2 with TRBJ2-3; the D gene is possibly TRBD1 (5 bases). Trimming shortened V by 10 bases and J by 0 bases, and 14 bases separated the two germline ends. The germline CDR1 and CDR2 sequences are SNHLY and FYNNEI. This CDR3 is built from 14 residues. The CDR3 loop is CAISARGSTDTQYF. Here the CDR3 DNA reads TGTGCCATCTCTGCTAGGGGTAGCACAGATACGCAGTATTTT.

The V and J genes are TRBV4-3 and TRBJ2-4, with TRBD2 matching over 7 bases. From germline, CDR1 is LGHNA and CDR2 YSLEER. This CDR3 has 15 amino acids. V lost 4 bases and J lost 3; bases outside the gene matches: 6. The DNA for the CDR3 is TGCGCCAGCAGCCCCGGGGCGGGGGTCAAAAACATTCAGTACTTC. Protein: CASSPGAGVKNIQYF.

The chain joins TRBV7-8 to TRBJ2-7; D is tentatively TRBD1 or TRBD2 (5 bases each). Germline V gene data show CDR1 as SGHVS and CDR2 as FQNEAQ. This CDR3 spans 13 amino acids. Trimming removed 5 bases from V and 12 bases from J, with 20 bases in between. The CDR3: CASSIRPKRGAYF. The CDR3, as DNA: TGTGCCAGCAGCATCCGGCCGAAAAGGGGAGCGTACTTC.

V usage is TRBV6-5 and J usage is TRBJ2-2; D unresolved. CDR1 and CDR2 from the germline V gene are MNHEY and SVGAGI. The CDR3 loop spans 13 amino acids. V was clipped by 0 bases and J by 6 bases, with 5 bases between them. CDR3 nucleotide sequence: TGTGCCAGCAGTTACTCGAAGGCCGGGGAGCTGTTTTTT. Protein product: CASSYSKAGELFF.